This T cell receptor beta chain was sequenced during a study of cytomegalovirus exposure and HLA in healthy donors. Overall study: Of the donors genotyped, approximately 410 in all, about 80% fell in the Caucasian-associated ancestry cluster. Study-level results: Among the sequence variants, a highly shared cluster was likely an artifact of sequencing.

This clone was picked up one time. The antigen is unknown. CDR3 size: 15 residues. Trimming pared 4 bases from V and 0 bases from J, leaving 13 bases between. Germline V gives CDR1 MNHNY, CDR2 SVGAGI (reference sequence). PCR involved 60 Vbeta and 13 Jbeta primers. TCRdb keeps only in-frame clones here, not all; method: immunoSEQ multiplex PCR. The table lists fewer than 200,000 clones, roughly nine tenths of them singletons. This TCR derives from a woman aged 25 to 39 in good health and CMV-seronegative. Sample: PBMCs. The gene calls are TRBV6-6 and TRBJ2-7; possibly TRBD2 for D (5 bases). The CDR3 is CASSSTGRDSYEQYF. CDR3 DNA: TGTGCCAGCAGTTCCACCGGACGGGACTCCTACGAGCAGTACTTC.